The present T cell receptor (beta chain) was sequenced within a study of T cells expressing NK-cell markers. Looked up from germline, CDR1 is DFQATT and CDR2 is SNEGSKA (reference sequence). The CDR3 sequence is 14 residues long. TCRdb reprocessed the 5' RACE reads, keeping one entry per CDR3 protein, no DNA. The sample shows fewer than 550,000 distinct CDR3 sequences, and approximately 1.4% sits with its ten largest clones. This chain uses TRBV20-1 with TRBJ2-5; without DNA, the TCRdb call of TRBD1 cannot be checked. The TCR sequence derives from a woman aged 45-59 years in good health. Sequencing input: blood T cells: a sorted CD56 or NKG2C T cell subset, CD4+ or CD8+ T cells, or bulk PBMC T cells (not recorded which). CDR3 in amino acids: CSATPARGGETQYF.